What follows is one TCR beta chain and its context. The specificity of this receptor is unknown. No much larger clone exists at a distance of one base, and base qualities are not known. One collaborating source in Seattle enrolled patients during active infection and followed them longitudinally through the course of disease. Whole blood was collected in K2EDTA tubes by collaborating institutions according to the institutions' own protocols. For TCRbeta analysis, collaborator samples were shipped as frozen whole blood, as isolated PBMCs, or as DNA extracted from either sample type. The record originates from a study of blood T cell repertoires in COVID-19 (dated by TCRdb to the early 2020s). A note on the overall study: Collaborator samples came from the United States, Italy and Spain and covered acute and convalescent phases of COVID-19. HLA class I and class II types, where available, came from metadata supplied by the sample provider rather than from assay-based typing. The prospective study material was composed of cDNA or gDNA derived from T cells, B-cell-depleted T cells, or PBMCs. A freely available public database, intended as a resource for researchers studying the immune response to SARS-CoV-2, is where the repertoires were released. The dataset comprised deeply sampled blood TCRbeta repertoires from subjects exposed to, actively infected with, or recovered from COVID-19. The samples were drawn from the first 160 participants of the ongoing ImmuneRACE study and from 1,254 subjects provided by 6 global collaborators. Sample metadata almost always included a de-identified subject ID, COVID-19 status, age in years and sex. The investigation overall reported the following: The quantity of clinical and demographic metadata differed by source and by participant and was supplied without curation.

CDR3 length: 15 amino acids, cysteine to phenylalanine. Only CDR3 DNA is held: 45 bases, read in frame from base 1. V is cut back by 1 base and J by 5 bases, with 4 bases in the junction unmatched. According to the germline V gene, CDR1 reads MNHNS and CDR2 reads SASEGT. TCRbeta CDR3 regions were amplified from genomic DNA using the immunoSEQ Assay, a bias-controlled multiplex PCR. For the original study's pipeline: The number of nucleated cells in each sample was estimated by amplification of reference gene primers within the assay. To quantify the absolute abundance of each unique TCRbeta CDR3 rearrangement, sequence reads were collapsed and filtered. For each sample, productive Simpson clonality was calculated as the square root of Simpson's diversity index across productive rearrangements. This is the immuneACCESS table as TCRdb keeps it, with only in-frame sequences that have V and J called. A part of the clones is gone; compared with another copy, unresolved V genes explain less than half, and the rest is unexplained. That table furnishes V, J and clone size, whereas the DNA furnished D and trimming. The sample table lists under 350,000 clones, around nine tenths of them with a count of one. The ten most abundant clones make up nearly 7% of the sample.

Sequences were obtained from peripheral blood. The chain employs TRBV6-1 and TRBJ2-5; 10 bases in the junction line up with TRBD1. This TCR was sampled from a young woman with COVID-19, enrolled during active disease. Read as DNA, the sequence is TGTGCCAGCAGTGAAGGGACAGGGGGTGGTGAGACCCAGTACTTC. It translates as CASSEGTGGGETQYF.